This T cell receptor beta chain was found in a study of cytomegalovirus exposure and HLA in healthy donors. Healthy bone marrow donors formed the donor group. In the PCR, 60 Vbeta and 13 Jbeta primers were used. The table came from immunoSEQ multiplex PCR; TCRdb's copy has only in-frame clones and leaves some out. The table has roughly 120,000 clones, approximately 76% seen once. The CDR3 contains 15 residues. Germline loops: CDR1 SEHNR, CDR2 FQNEAQ (reference sequence). V lost 5 bases and J 6 bases, leaving 14 bases between the germline ends. General observations from the study: There were a few CMV-associated chains whose specificity for CMV antigens was confirmed in vitro. In a later analysis, most CMV-associated TCR beta chains appeared HLA-restricted. A link between a missense DCLRE1C variant and TCR beta V- and J-gene trimming emerged from a later analysis.

With respect to this clone: Its antigen is still unknown.

The TCR comes from a man aged 35 to 55 in good health and CMV-seronegative. Sequencing was carried out using PBMCs. The genes are TRBV7-9 and TRBJ1-6, with TRBD1 as a possible D gene (6 bases). This chain's CDR3 is CASSPSQGGNSPLHF. The CDR3 DNA reads as TGTGCCAGCAGCCCTAGTCAAGGGGGTAATTCACCCCTCCACTTT.